This T cell receptor beta chain was observed in a study of blood T cell repertoires in COVID-19. Overall study context: T cells, B-cell-depleted T cells, or PBMCs supplied cDNA or gDNA.

How the authors handled the data: Amplification of reference gene primers provided the estimated nucleated cell counts. Sequenced by immunoSEQ multiplex PCR; TCRdb stores in-frame clones only, minus some. That table is the source of V, J and clone size, and D and trimming were worked out from the DNA. Here the sample spans 200,000 to 250,000 clones, more than 80% being singletons. Across about two dozen US areas, participants ranged in age from roughly 18 to 95 years. Germline CDR1 and CDR2: SGHAT and FQDESV (reference sequence). With 1 base removed from V and 0 bases from J, the gap between germline ends came to 9 bases. There are 15 residues in the CDR3.

The sequence derives from a man in his 60s who had recovered from COVID-19. This chain links TRBV11-1 with TRBJ1-1; D ambiguous. The source material was PBMCs or T cells enriched from blood (not recorded which). The CDR3 sequence is CASSLGGDLNTEAFF. As DNA, the CDR3 is TGTGCCAGCAGCTTAGGTGGAGACCTGAACACTGAAGCTTTCTTT.